This TCR beta chain was obtained from a study of CD8+ T cells in alopecia areata. Study conclusions and caveats: TCR sharing across patients was less clear than in mice, possibly HLA-related.

Of note for this clone: Its target is not known.

V was shortened by 4 bases and J by 0 bases, with 9 bases between the two germline ends. This CDR3 is built from 14 residues. Germline V gene sequence: CDR1 SNHLY, CDR2 FYNNEI. It was cDNA, reverse transcribed from extracted RNA, that served as the sequencing template. TCRdb's copy holds only in-frame clones and misses some; the assay was immunoSEQ multiplex PCR. The repertoire holds some 200,000 clones, roughly three fifths seen once, with around 3% in the top ten. Treatment reported: oral pan-JAK inhibitor, 5-10 mg twice daily. The rearrangement links TRBV2 to TRBJ1-1, with D unresolved. The source was CD4+ T cells sorted from blood, collected at week 4, from a patient treated with tofacitinib. The receptor comes from a human donor with alopecia areata. CDR3 residues: CASSGGRVNTEAFF. CDR3 sequence (DNA): TGTGCCAGCAGTGGTGGTAGGGTGAACACTGAAGCTTTCTTT.